This T cell receptor (beta chain) was identified during a study of cytomegalovirus exposure and HLA in healthy donors. In the study overall: The Caucasian-associated ancestry cluster contained about 80% of the approximately 400 genotyped donors.

The PCR ran on 60 Vbeta and 13 Jbeta primers. In the authors' workflow: Roughly 76 million unique TCR beta chains, roughly 11 million of them shared, were counted by a later analysis. Assay used: immunoSEQ multiplex PCR; TCRdb lists only in-frame clones, some missing. V, J and clone size derive from that table, while D and trimming were established from the DNA sequence. The sample yields 150,000 to 200,000 clones, around 75% seen once. Points on this clone: Antigen unknown.

The V and J ends lost 0 bases and 5 bases, in that order; junction bases with no gene match: 10. This CDR3 contains 17 residues. CDR1 is SGHNT, CDR2 YYREEE, per germline (reference sequence). Whole-study results and caveats: As was reported, the HLA-A and HLA-B alleles of most subjects were accurately predicted from TCR beta sequences. Earlier analysis found most TCR beta V segments productive about 90% or about 30% of the time.

The TCR comes from a male donor in good health and CMV-seronegative. Sequences were obtained from PBMCs. This chain joins TRBV5-4 and TRBJ2-3, with 9 bases aligning to TRBD2. The DNA of the CDR3 is TGTGCCAGCAGCTTGGGGGCGGCGGGGGGGCTGTTAGATACGCAGTATTTT. It codes for CASSLGAAGGLLDTQYF.